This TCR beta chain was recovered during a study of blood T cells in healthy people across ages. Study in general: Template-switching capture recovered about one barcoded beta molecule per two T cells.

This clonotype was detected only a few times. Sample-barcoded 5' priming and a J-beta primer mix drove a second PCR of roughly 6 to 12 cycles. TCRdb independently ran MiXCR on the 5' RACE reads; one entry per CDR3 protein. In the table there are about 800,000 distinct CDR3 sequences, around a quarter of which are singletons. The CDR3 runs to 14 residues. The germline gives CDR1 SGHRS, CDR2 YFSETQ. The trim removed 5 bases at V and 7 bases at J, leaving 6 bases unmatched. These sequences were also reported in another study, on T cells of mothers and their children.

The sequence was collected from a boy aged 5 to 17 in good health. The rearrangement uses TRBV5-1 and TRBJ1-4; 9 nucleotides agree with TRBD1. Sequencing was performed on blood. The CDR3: CASSWTGEGEKLFF. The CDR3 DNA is TGCGCCAGCAGTTGGACAGGGGAGGGTGAAAAACTGTTTTTT.